A selection of T cell receptor beta chains follows, all from one sample in a study of spatial heterogeneity in lung cancer. TCRdb re-called the 5' RACE reads through MiXCR, storing one row per CDR3 protein. The table shows about 19,000 distinct CDR3 sequences, with more than 8.5% occurring only once. Sample: PBMCs, taken at follow-up. These receptors all stem from a female donor with early-stage non-small cell lung cancer. CDR3s include the opening cysteine and the closing phenylalanine or tryptophan. Each record gives: V gene, J gene, D gene, CDR3 length, clone size, CDR3 DNA, CDR3 protein. D genes are given only for firm matches. Rows may omit the clone size; those that give it use once, few, many or a size class.

TRBV5-1	TRBJ2-5	TRBD2	14	-	TGCGCCAGCAGCCTGGGACTACTCCAAGAGACCCAGTACTTC	CASSLGLLQETQYF
TRBV29-1	TRBJ2-7	-	13	many	TGCAGCGGAACCGGGACGGGCCACAGGGAGCAGTACTTC	CSGTGTGHREQYF
TRBV29-1	TRBJ2-3	-	12	few	TGCAGCGTTGCTCCTGGGCCAGATACGCAGTATTTT	CSVAPGPDTQYF
TRBV27	TRBJ2-3	-	14	many	TGTGCCAGCAGTCCCAAAAAGACCGGAGATACGCAGTATTTT	CASSPKKTGDTQYF
TRBV20-1	TRBJ2-7	TRBD1	15	many	TGCAGTGCTAGATCGACCGGGACAGGGGGCCACGAGCAGTACTTC	CSARSTGTGGHEQYF
TRBV6-2/TRBV6-3	TRBJ2-2	-	15	many	TGTGCCAGCAGTTGGAGGGAACGCCGGACCGGGGAGCTGTTTTTT	CASSWRERRTGELFF
TRBV10-2	TRBJ1-2	-	14	many	TGCGCCAGCAGTGAGGGACGAATTAACTATGGCTACACCTTC	CASSEGRINYGYTF
TRBV27	TRBJ1-5	-	13	few	TGTGCCAGCAGTTTCTATAGCAATCAGCCCCAGCATTTT	CASSFYSNQPQHF
TRBV20-1	TRBJ2-1	-	14	-	TGCAGTGCCGAGGGAGAGACTAGTTGGAATGAGCAGTTCTTC	CSAEGETSWNEQFF
TRBV4-1	TRBJ2-7	TRBD1	15	many	TGCGCCAGCAGCCGGTTTGACAGGGGCTCCTACGAGCAGTACTTC	CASSRFDRGSYEQYF
TRBV30	TRBJ2-5	TRBD2	16	many	TGTGCCTCCATCGGGGGCGGGGGGCTCTTCCAAGAGACCCAGTACTTC	CASIGGGGLFQETQYF
TRBV20-1	TRBJ1-5	TRBD1	14	many	TGCAGTGCTGGGTTGGGACAGGGCAATCAGCCCCAGCATTTT	CSAGLGQGNQPQHF
TRBV12-3/TRBV12-4	TRBJ1-5	TRBD1	15	many	TGTGCCAGCAGTTTAGCAGGGACAGGGGATCAGCCCCAGCATTTT	CASSLAGTGDQPQHF
TRBV28	TRBJ2-7	-	13	few	TGTGCCAGCAGTCCCCCGGGTGCCTACGAGCAGTACTTC	CASSPPGAYEQYF
TRBV4-1	TRBJ2-5	-	13	few	TGCGCCAGCAGCCAAGGTTCCCTGGAGACCCAGTACTTC	CASSQGSLETQYF
TRBV19	TRBJ1-5	-	15	many	TGTGCCAGTAGTATAGTTCCTCATAGCAATCAGCCCCAGCATTTT	CASSIVPHSNQPQHF
TRBV6-6	TRBJ2-7	-	14	many	TGTGCCAGCAGCCCGGTAACGGGAGTAAACGAGCAGTACTTC	CASSPVTGVNEQYF
TRBV5-1	TRBJ1-2	TRBD1	14	many	TGCGCCAGCAGCTTTCGAGGACAGGCCAATGGCTACACCTTC	CASSFRGQANGYTF
TRBV12-3/TRBV12-4	TRBJ1-2	-	15	many	TGTGCCAGCAGTTTAGCCGGGCGGAAGGTAGATGGCTACACCTTC	CASSLAGRKVDGYTF
TRBV7-7	TRBJ2-5	-	14	few	TGTGCTAGCAGCTTAGGCGACATGCAAGAGACCCAGTACTTC	CASSLGDMQETQYF
TRBV7-3	TRBJ1-1	-	13	-	TGTGCCAGCAGCTTAGCGCCGGACACTGAAGCTTTCTTT	CASSLAPDTEAFF
TRBV5-1	TRBJ2-7	-	14	many	TGCGCCAGCAGCCCTACGGGAGACCTCTACGAGCAGTACTTC	CASSPTGDLYEQYF
TRBV5-4	TRBJ2-1	-	15	many	TGTGCCAGCAGCTTGGGGCAGGGCCCCCACAATGAGCAGTTCTTC	CASSLGQGPHNEQFF
TRBV5-1	TRBJ1-1	-	13	many	TGCGCCAGCTCCACAGGGCCGGGCACTGAAGCTTTCTTT	CASSTGPGTEAFF
TRBV5-1	TRBJ2-3	-	15	many	TGCGCCAGCAGCTCGGTACTAGCTCCCACAGATACGCAGTATTTT	CASSSVLAPTDTQYF
TRBV6-1	TRBJ2-7	-	14	many	TGTGCCAGCAGTCTACGGGGGTCTACCTACGAGCAGTACTTC	CASSLRGSTYEQYF
TRBV28	TRBJ2-7	-	13	many	TGTGCCAGCAGTTTGCCGGAGTCCTACGAGCAGTACTTC	CASSLPESYEQYF
TRBV6-1	TRBJ2-7	TRBD1	15	few	TGTGCCAGCATTATGGGACAGGGCGGTGCCTACGAGCAGTACTTC	CASIMGQGGAYEQYF
TRBV18	TRBJ1-1	TRBD1	13	many	TGTGCCAGCTCTGAGACAGGGGCCACTGAAGCTTTCTTT	CASSETGATEAFF
TRBV27	TRBJ2-3	-	13	many	TGTGCCAGCAGTTTTCCTAGCGCAGATACGCAGTATTTT	CASSFPSADTQYF
TRBV29-1	TRBJ2-3	-	13	few	TGCAGCGTTGATTTACAGAGCACAGATACGCAGTATTTT	CSVDLQSTDTQYF
TRBV7-2	TRBJ2-1	-	13	many	TGTGCCAGCAGCGAACCGAACTACAATGAGCAGTTCTTC	CASSEPNYNEQFF
TRBV12-3/TRBV12-4	TRBJ2-5	-	13	-	TGTGCCAGCAGTTTAGGGGACGAAGAGACCCAGTACTTC	CASSLGDEETQYF
TRBV7-6	TRBJ2-1	-	18	-	TGTGCCAGCAGCCTTAGTCCACCCTCATGGTCGGGCTACAATGAGCAGTTCTTC	CASSLSPPSWSGYNEQFF
TRBV19	TRBJ2-7	-	12	many	TGTGCCACCAGTCAGGGGGGCTACGAGCAGTACTTC	CATSQGGYEQYF
TRBV5-1	TRBJ2-7	TRBD2	18	many	TGCGCCAGCAGCTTGGCCCGATCGACTAGCGGTCTTACCTACGAGCAGTACTTC	CASSLARSTSGLTYEQYF
TRBV20-1	TRBJ2-5	TRBD1	12	many	TGCAGTGCTCGACAGGGGCAAGAGACCCAGTACTTC	CSARQGQETQYF
TRBV2	TRBJ2-7	TRBD1	13	many	TGTGCCAGCAGGAGGGACAGCTCCTACGAGCAGTACTTC	CASRRDSSYEQYF
TRBV6-6	TRBJ2-3	-	11	-	TGTGCCAGCAGTTACTCTGATACGCAGTATTTT	CASSYSDTQYF
TRBV4-1	TRBJ2-6	-	15	many	TGCGCCAGCAGCCAATTGTGGTCTGGGGCCAACGTCCTGACTTTC	CASSQLWSGANVLTF
TRBV12-3/TRBV12-4	TRBJ2-3	TRBD2	15	many	TGTGCCAGCACCCTTGAGCGGGGGAGCACAGATACGCAGTATTTT	CASTLERGSTDTQYF
TRBV19	TRBJ1-1	-	15	few	TGTGCCAGTAGTATGATCGGACGGTTGAACACTGAAGCTTTCTTT	CASSMIGRLNTEAFF
TRBV6-2/TRBV6-3	TRBJ2-3	TRBD1	15	many	TGTGCCAGCAGTAAGGACAGGCCCTTTAGAGATACGCAGTATTTT	CASSKDRPFRDTQYF
TRBV19	TRBJ2-7	-	13	-	TGTGCCAGTAGTAGGTCGACAGACTACGAGCAGTACTTC	CASSRSTDYEQYF
TRBV20-1	TRBJ2-2	TRBD2	15	-	TGCAGTGCTAAAACTAGCGGGGGGCAGACCGGGGAGCTGTTTTTT	CSAKTSGGQTGELFF
TRBV7-9	TRBJ2-7	-	13	many	TGTGCCAGCAGCTTAGCCCTAGCCTACGAGCAGTACTTC	CASSLALAYEQYF
TRBV14	TRBJ1-6	-	15	many	TGTGCCAGCAGCCAAGATGGGGGGACGAATTCACCCCTCCACTTT	CASSQDGGTNSPLHF
TRBV6-5	TRBJ2-7	-	14	many	TGTGCCAGCAGTTACGGGCGGACCTCCTACGAGCAGTACTTC	CASSYGRTSYEQYF
TRBV29-1	TRBJ2-3	-	13	many	TGCAGCGTTGAAGGAAGTAGCACAGATACGCAGTATTTT	CSVEGSSTDTQYF
TRBV20-1	TRBJ2-2	-	13	many	TGCAGTGCTAGGGACAGCCTAAACGGGGAGCTGTTTTTT	CSARDSLNGELFF
TRBV6-2/TRBV6-3	TRBJ1-2	TRBD1	16	many	TGTGCCAGCAGTTACGAGTTTGGGACAGGGGTATATGGCTACACCTTC	CASSYEFGTGVYGYTF
TRBV30	TRBJ2-2	-	12	many	TGTGCCTGGAGTCAAGACACCGGGGAGCTGTTTTTT	CAWSQDTGELFF
TRBV28	TRBJ2-6	-	15	-	TGTGCCAGCAGGGGAGGACCCTCTGGGGCCAACGTCCTGACTTTC	CASRGGPSGANVLTF
TRBV29-1	TRBJ1-3	-	13	many	TGCAGCGGCGGGCCCCGAAATGGAAACACCATATATTTT	CSGGPRNGNTIYF
TRBV6-1	TRBJ1-1	-	13	many	TGTGCCAGCAGTGGACAGCTAATCACTGAAGCTTTCTTT	CASSGQLITEAFF
TRBV7-9	TRBJ2-7	-	14	-	TGTGCCAGCAGCTTAGAGGACAGCTCCTACGAGCAGTACTTC	CASSLEDSSYEQYF
TRBV12-3/TRBV12-4	TRBJ1-2	-	14	-	TGTGCCAGCAGTCCCCGACGGGGAAACTATGGCTACACCTTC	CASSPRRGNYGYTF